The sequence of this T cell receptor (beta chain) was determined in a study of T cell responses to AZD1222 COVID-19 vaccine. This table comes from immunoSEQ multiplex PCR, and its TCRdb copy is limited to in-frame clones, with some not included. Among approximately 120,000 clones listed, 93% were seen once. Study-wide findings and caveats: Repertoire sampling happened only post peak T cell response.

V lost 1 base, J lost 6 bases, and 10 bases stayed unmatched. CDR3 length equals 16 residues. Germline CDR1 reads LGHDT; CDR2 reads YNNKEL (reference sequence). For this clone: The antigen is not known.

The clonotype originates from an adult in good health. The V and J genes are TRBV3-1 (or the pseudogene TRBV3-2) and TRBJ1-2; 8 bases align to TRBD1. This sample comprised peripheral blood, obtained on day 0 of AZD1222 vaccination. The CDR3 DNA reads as TGTGCCAGCAGCCAAGGGACAGGGTGGTTTGGGCATGGCTACACCTTC. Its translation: CASSQGTGWFGHGYTF.